This TCR beta chain appears in the sequencing data of a study of a mutant IDH1 vaccine in newly diagnosed glioma. Study-level background: Males made up about 62% and females roughly 40% of treated patients, whose mean age was roughly 40 years. Previous treatment comprised radiotherapy, temozolomide, or both, mostly both.

Germline CDR1 reads SGHRS; CDR2 reads YFSETQ. The V segment lost 3 bases and the J segment 3 bases; nucleotides outside the gene matches: 3. The CDR3 length is 14 residues. Overall study results and limits: Apparently, pseudoprogression bore no relation to changes among the top peripheral T cell clonotypes.

This clone appeared a few times. Its target is unknown. Assay used: immunoSEQ multiplex PCR; TCRdb lists only in-frame clones, some missing. This sample yields around 61,000 clones, of which roughly 75% are seen a single time; less than 6.5% belongs to the top ten. The time point: week 47, end of study. In every dose of vaccine, 300 ug of mutant IDH1 20-mer peptide was given alongside topical imiquimod. The chain couples TRBV5-1 to TRBJ2-7; 10 bases are a match to TRBD1. The TCR originated in a man aged 50 to 59 with glioma. Sequenced material: PBMCs, taken from a glioma patient whose treatment included an IDH1 peptide vaccine. The CDR3 nucleotides read TGCGCCAGCAGCTGGGGGGACAGGGGCTACGAGCAGTACTTC. Its translation: CASSWGDRGYEQYF.